Following are 24 T cell receptor beta chains from one sample sequenced in a study of T-cell reconstitution after alpha-beta-depleted transplantation in children. TCRbeta library preparation incorporated unique molecular identifiers. A single record per CDR3 protein comes from TCRdb applying MiXCR to the PCR reads. The sample lists hundreds of thousands of distinct CDR3 sequences; 10% to 15% were seen once. Specimen: PBMCs, collected from the stem cell graft. The receptors stem from a human donor who donated a stem cell graft to a child with Fanconi anemia.

V is TRBV12-3 or TRBV12-4 and J is TRBJ2-3; 13 nucleotides line up with TRBD2. Losses at the gene ends were 4 bases for V and 5 bases for J; bases not matched to a gene: 9. The CDR3 has 17 residues. Here the CDR3 DNA reads TGTGCCAGCAGTTGGACTAGCGGGGGCCTCGGGGGAGATACGCAGTATTTT. Residues: CASSWTSGGLGGDTQYF.

CDR3 sequence reads: CASSLDSRGDTEAFF. The CDR3 bases are TGTGCCAGCAGCTTAGATAGCCGGGGTGACACTGAAGCTTTCTTT. The chain links TRBV7-9 to TRBJ1-1; D gene ambiguous. The V gene's germline CDR1 is SEHNR and CDR2 FQNEAQ (reference sequence). The CDR3 totals 15 residues. The V end was cut by 1 base, the J end by 3 bases, with 12 bases between. The whole variable domain, remainder taken from reference TRBV7-9 and TRBJ1-1, is DTGVSQNPRHKITKRGQNVTFRCDPISEHNRLYWYRQTLGQGPEFLTYFQNEAQLEKSRLLSDRFSAERPKGSFSTLEIQRTEQGDSAMYLCASSLDSRGDTEAFFGQGTRLTVV.

This clonotype was counted a few times. The chain carries TRBV28 and TRBJ1-1; TRBD1 aligns across 7 bases. With V trimmed by 5 bases and J by 0 bases, 6 bases remained unmatched. CDR1 MDHEN and CDR2 SYDVKM come from the germline V gene. The CDR3 spans 15 residues. CDR3 loop: CASSPHRGMNTEAFF. Written as DNA, the CDR3 is TGTGCCAGCAGTCCCCACAGGGGAATGAACACTGAAGCTTTCTTT.

CDR3 sequence reads: CASRLLQGGVSSGYTF. As DNA, the CDR3 is TGTGCCAGTAGGTTACTACAGGGGGGAGTTTCAAGTGGCTACACCTTC. The chain couples TRBV19 to TRBJ1-2; 8 nucleotides match TRBD1. V lost 6 bases and J lost 7; bases outside the gene matches: 16. CDR1 and CDR2 (germline): LNHDA, SQIVND (reference sequence). This CDR3 spans 16 amino acids.

The V gene is TRBV12-3 or TRBV12-4, the J gene TRBJ1-3; 8 bases match TRBD1. The V segment lost 6 bases and the J segment 4 bases; nucleotides outside the gene matches: 5. The CDR3 loop spans 14 amino acids. CDR3 nucleotides: TGTGCCAGCAGCGACAGGGGTGGCGGAAACACCATATATTTT. Translation: CASSDRGGGNTIYF.

This clonotype has just one count. Possible read error: a much larger clone is one base away. The CDR3 end shows no conserved phenylalanine or tryptophan, and so a read error is likely. The chain links TRBV20-1 to TRBJ2-3; D gene unclear. The CDR3 length is 14 residues. The germline V gene has CDR1 DFQATT and CDR2 SNEGSKA (reference sequence). Deletions cut 0 bases from V and 2 bases from J, with 9 bases between. The CDR3 here is CSARDSRHTDTQYV. The CDR3 nucleotides are TGCAGTGCTAGAGATTCAAGACACACAGATACGCAGTATGTT.

The V call is TRBV7-8, the J call TRBJ2-3; maybe TRBD1 (5 bases). The V gene lost 1 base and the J gene lost 0 bases, with 11 bases spanning the gap. Germline CDR1 is SGHVS and CDR2 is FQNEAQ. The CDR3 is 16 amino acids. CDR3 sequence (DNA): TGTGCCAGCAGCTTAGTGGACAATCTAAGCACAGATACGCAGTATTTT. It translates to CASSLVDNLSTDTQYF.

This clonotype occurred many times. V gene TRBV6-1 combines with J gene TRBJ2-3; D perhaps matches TRBD1 (6 bases). V was clipped by 0 bases and J by 5 bases, with 9 bases between them. Germline V CDR1 and CDR2: MNHNS, SASEGT. The CDR3 consists of 14 residues. The DNA of the CDR3 is TGTGCCAGCAGTGAAGCTGAACAGGGAGATACGCAGTATTTT. Its protein is CASSEAEQGDTQYF.

The genes are TRBV11-2 and TRBJ2-1; D assignment may be TRBD1 or TRBD2 (6 bases each). The CDR3 has 12 residues. CDR1 and CDR2 from the germline V gene are SGHAT and FQNNGV. Trimming left V 1 base short and J 15 bases short, with 13 bases between. The CDR3 sequence is CASSLGGVRGFF. The CDR3 nucleotides are TGTGCCAGCAGCTTAGGGGGGGTCAGGGGGTTCTTC.

The chain joins TRBV5-1 to TRBJ1-1, with D possibly matching TRBD1 (5 bases). V was shortened by 4 bases and J by 1 base, with 11 bases between the two germline ends. Looked up from germline, CDR1 is SGHRS and CDR2 is YFSETQ. This CDR3 has 14 residues. The CDR3 DNA follows: TGCGCCAGCAGCCCGGGACCGGAGAACACTGAAGCTTTCTTT. It is translated as CASSPGPENTEAFF.

This clonotype was picked up many times. The rearrangement links TRBV21-1 to TRBJ2-2; the table calls TRBD1, which could not be checked here. TRBV21-1 is described as a pseudogene. The CDR3 is 14 residues long. CDR3 sequence: CASSKEGDTGELFF. The CDR3, as DNA: TGTGCCAGCAGCAAAGAGGGGGACACCGGGGAGCTGTTTTTT.

This clonotype was seen a handful of times. The chain carries TRBV2 and TRBJ1-5, with a weak D call TRBD1 (6 bases). The CDR3 has 14 residues. Per the germline V gene, CDR1 is SNHLY and CDR2 is FYNNEI. Trimming shortened V by 2 bases and J by 4 bases, and 9 bases separated the two germline ends. CDR3 coding DNA: TGTGCCAGCAGTGAATGGACAGTTAATCAGCCCCAGCATTTT. It specifies CASSEWTVNQPQHF.

There are a few counts of this clonotype. This rearrangement joins TRBV20-1 to TRBJ1-2; the match to TRBD1 covers 8 bases. The CDR3 totals 12 residues. The germline V gene has CDR1 DFQATT and CDR2 SNEGSKA (reference sequence). V dropped 8 bases and J dropped 8; count of bases not matched to a gene: 10. The CDR3 loop is CSPKTGVRGYTF. The CDR3 bases are TGCAGTCCCAAGACAGGGGTTCGGGGCTACACCTTC.

The V call is TRBV29-1, the J call TRBJ1-1; D is perhaps TRBD1 (6 bases). Germline CDR1 and CDR2: SQVTM and ANQGSEA. The CDR3 sequence is 15 residues long. V was trimmed by 5 bases and J by 0 bases, leaving 16 bases between them. The CDR3 DNA sequence: TGCAGCGTTTACAGGGTGCAGGTGATGAACACTGAAGCTTTCTTT. It is translated as CSVYRVQVMNTEAFF.

This clonotype has only a few counts. The chain couples TRBV4-2 to TRBJ1-2; D ambiguous. The CDR3 has 12 amino acids. The germline CDR1 and CDR2 sequences are LGHNA and YNFKEQ. The V and J ends lost 0 bases and 8 bases respectively, with 7 bases between them. CDR3 in amino acids: CASSQERRGYTF. The CDR3 nucleotides are TGTGCCAGCAGCCAAGAAAGGAGGGGCTACACCTTC.

This clonotype was seen more than once but under ten times. The V and J genes are TRBV4-3 and TRBJ2-1, with 10 bases identical to TRBD1. The CDR3 totals 15 residues. Trimming cost V 2 bases and J 9 bases; bases outside gene matches: 7. Germline CDR1 reads LGHNA; CDR2 reads YSLEER. The CDR3 reads CASSQRDRGQGEQFF. Written as DNA, the CDR3 is TGCGCCAGCAGCCAAAGGGACAGGGGCCAGGGTGAGCAGTTCTTC.

This clonotype was detected a few times. The chain recombines TRBV29-1 with TRBJ2-3; D uncertain. V was shortened by 6 bases and J by 6 bases, with 7 bases between the two germline ends. Germline V gene lookup returns CDR1 SQVTM and CDR2 ANQGSEA. There are 10 residues in the CDR3. CDR3 residues: CSVFRDTQYF. The CDR3 DNA sequence: TGCAGCGTGTTTAGGGATACGCAGTATTTT.

This clonotype was seen a few times. The chain employs TRBV6-5 and TRBJ2-5; the D is unclear. This CDR3 region has 12 residues. From germline, CDR1 is MNHEY and CDR2 SVGAGI. Trimming cost V 6 bases and J 1 base, with 6 bases left between them. For the CDR3, the DNA is TGTGCCAGCAGGGACCTCCAAGAGACCCAGTACTTC. Protein sequence: CASRDLQETQYF.

The rearrangement joins TRBV6-5 to TRBJ2-3; D uncertain. The ends were cut back, 6 bases at V and 4 bases at J, with 5 bases in the middle. The V gene's germline CDR1 is MNHEY and CDR2 SVGAGI. This CDR3 is built from 11 residues. The DNA for the CDR3 is TGTGCCAGCAGGAGAGCAGATACGCAGTATTTT. It specifies CASRRADTQYF.

This clonotype showed up many times. V is TRBV20-1 and J is TRBJ1-2, with a weak D call TRBD1 (6 bases). The V end was cut by 3 bases, the J end by 4 bases, with 9 bases between. Germline V gene sequence: CDR1 DFQATT, CDR2 SNEGSKA (reference sequence). The CDR3 loop spans 12 amino acids. For the CDR3, the DNA is TGCAGTGCTAGTCGACAGGTCTATGGCTACACCTTC. Translation: CSASRQVYGYTF.

This clonotype was recorded many times. The J gene is TRBJ2-3, the V gene TRBV20-1; TRBD2 aligns across 9 bases. The CDR3 runs 17 residues. Unmatched junction bases numbered 13, after V lost 5 bases and J lost 1 base. CDR1 and CDR2 from the germline V gene are DFQATT and SNEGSKA (reference sequence). The CDR3 DNA reads TGCAGTGCTGACCAGGGAGCGGGAGGCGGGGGCACAGATACGCAGTATTTT. Translation gives CSADQGAGGGGTDTQYF.

This clonotype was seen a handful of times. This sequence joins TRBV6-5 and TRBJ2-1; D could derive from TRBD1 or TRBD2 (6 bases each). This CDR3 has 15 residues. Trimming stripped 2 bases from V and 5 bases from J, with 13 bases between. Germline loops: CDR1 MNHEY, CDR2 SVGAGI. The DNA for the CDR3 is TGTGCCAGCAGTTACGGGTGGGGGGCCCACAATGAGCAGTTCTTC. Its translation is CASSYGWGAHNEQFF.

The gene calls are TRBV11-2 and TRBJ1-1; D gene unclear. This CDR3 spans 13 amino acids. Germline loops: CDR1 SGHAT, CDR2 FQNNGV. Trimming left V 4 bases short and J 5 bases short, with 11 bases between. CDR3 protein: CASSSGSGTEAFF. In nucleotides, the CDR3 is TGTGCCAGCAGCTCCGGGAGTGGTACTGAAGCTTTCTTT.

As for this clonotype: In this CDR3 the conserved last residue, phenylalanine or tryptophan, is missing, so a read error is likely. The rearrangement links TRBV6-5 to TRBJ1-6, with unresolved D. Per germline, CDR1 MNHEY and CDR2 SVGAGI. This CDR3 has 15 residues. Trimming stripped 4 bases from V and 5 bases from J, with 12 bases between. As DNA, the CDR3 is TGTGCCAGCAGTTTTGCTGACGGGAATAATTCACCCCTCCACTCT. Amino acid sequence: CASSFADGNNSPLHS.